This T cell receptor beta chain was recorded in a study of CXCR3-negative and CXCR3-positive naive CD8 T cells. On this clonotype: What it binds is unknown.

With UMI labels, 5' RACE was used to prepare the TRB cDNA libraries. Using the 5' RACE reads, TCRdb records one entry per CDR3 protein without DNA. This sample's clone table lists some 47,000 distinct CDR3 sequences. Notes on the study in general: Both naive subsets showed comparably high diversity, and memory CD8+ cells showed much lower diversity. Researchers report that CXCR3-positive naive cells carry more hydrophobic TRB CDR3s than CXCR3-negative naive cells. In cryopreserved cells, CXCR3 expression partially decreased, and fresh PBMCs were used in most assays. Memory cells differed in TRBV-TRBJ usage, but naive CXCR3-negative and CXCR3-positive cells had similar usage.

The length of the CDR3 is 14 residues. Germline loops: CDR1 SQVTM, CDR2 ANQGSEA. Material for sequencing was naive CXCR3+ CD8+ T cells from blood. Subset of the sample: CD45RO-CCR7+CD27+CD95- naive CD8+ T cells expressing CXCR3 (TNR3+). The chain links TRBV29-1 to TRBJ1-1; TCRdb lists TRBD1, though no DNA is available to test this call. This TCR came from a human donor in good health. Some clones in this sample may be carry-over from other donors' samples. CDR3 residues: CSVEGFGRDTEAFF.